The rows below give T cell receptor beta chains drawn from one sample of a study of monozygotic twins with inflammatory bowel disease. TCRdb reprocessed the 5' RACE reads, keeping one entry per CDR3 protein, no DNA. The listing contains around 99,000 distinct CDR3 sequences. Sample: blood. Receptors originate from a human donor with ulcerative colitis or Crohn's disease, or a healthy co-twin of an affected twin (not recorded which). The CDR3 runs from the conserved cysteine through the conserved F or W.

cdr3_aa cdr3_length j_call v_call
CASNSGDWEREETQYF 16 TRBJ2-5 TRBV19
CASGNSLNQETQYF 14 TRBJ2-5 TRBV7-2
CASSQDASGSSVEQFF 16 TRBJ2-1 TRBV4-3
CASRSLFGAPREAFF 15 TRBJ1-1 TRBV28
CAWNRGTSGGGEQFF 15 TRBJ2-1 TRBV30
CSVEEVMKWEQFF 13 TRBJ2-1 TRBV29-1
CASSLEWTESYEQYF 15 TRBJ2-7 TRBV11-2
CASSLDEAGQGETQYF 16 TRBJ2-5 TRBV5-1
CSARGTSESSYEQYF 15 TRBJ2-7 TRBV20-1
CASSLSTGGQGDWPQHF 17 TRBJ1-5 TRBV7-9
CSATGFTDTQYF 12 TRBJ2-3 TRBV20-1
CASSYSGHGEQYF 13 TRBJ2-7 TRBV6-5
CASSFGDSTDTQYF 14 TRBJ2-3 TRBV12-3/TRBV12-4
CASSGQGDTYNEQFF 15 TRBJ2-1 TRBV5-6
CASSLRGWPTDTQYF 15 TRBJ2-3 TRBV7-3
CASSFDELEQFF 12 TRBJ2-1 TRBV28
CASSDVGETQYF 12 TRBJ2-5 TRBV5-4
CASSPAGTGGGYEQYF 16 TRBJ2-7 TRBV7-6
CASSLGPEEAFF 12 TRBJ1-1 TRBV5-1
CASSSDSSSDTQYF 14 TRBJ2-3 TRBV4-1
CASSPWENIQYF 12 TRBJ2-4 TRBV12-3/TRBV12-4
CASSFSSRAVDTQYF 15 TRBJ2-3 TRBV5-1
CASSPPVSTDTQYF 14 TRBJ2-3 TRBV18
CASSLKADAPHEQFF 15 TRBJ2-1 TRBV12-3/TRBV12-4
CASGLIVGGRAANEQFF 17 TRBJ2-1 TRBV12-5
CASSLDAGGEQPQHF 15 TRBJ1-5 TRBV5-1
CATSRDPGLRNEQFF 15 TRBJ2-1 TRBV15